A single sample is the source of the 24 T cell receptor beta chains below, sequenced in a study of T cell responses to AZD1222 COVID-19 vaccine (dated by TCRdb to the early 2020s). The intended sense of this specimen's time point label: baseline before first vaccination. Library prep was done by the immunoSEQ multiplex PCR assay. In TCRdb, the immuneACCESS table is reduced to in-frame sequences with V and J assigned. These tables do not hold every clone; where another copy was compared, an unresolved V gene accounts for under half, and the others remain unexplained. The sample includes 180,000 or so clones, with 70% to 90% observed a single time. The ten largest clones take up 1.5% to 2% of the sample. The sample here was peripheral blood, taken on day 0 of AZD1222 vaccination. Receptor source: an adult in good health.

Of note for this clone: This may be a read error, as it is one base from a much larger clone. The V gene is TRBV7-2, the J gene TRBJ1-5, with a tentative D call TRBD1 (6 bases). Germline V gene lookup returns CDR1 SGHTA and CDR2 FQGNSA. The V end lost 1 base, the J end lost 3 bases, and 13 bases lay between the germline ends. This CDR3 comprises 16 residues. CDR3 residues: CASSLGNRVYNQPQHF. Written as DNA, the CDR3 is TGTGCCAGCAGCTTAGGTAACAGGGTCTACAATCAGCCCCAGCATTTT.

This clone was counted between two and nine times. The J gene is TRBJ1-4, the V gene TRBV28, with 9 bases fitting TRBD1. CDR1 MDHEN and CDR2 SYDVKM come from the germline V gene. The CDR3 covers 17 residues. V was pared by 6 bases and J by 6 bases, with 14 bases of the junction left unmatched. The CDR3 spells CASRGTGSSQSYEKLFF. The CDR3 DNA reads as TGTGCCAGCAGGGGGACAGGGTCGTCCCAGTCGTATGAAAAACTGTTTTTT.

V usage is TRBV6-1 and J usage is TRBJ2-1; the D gene is possibly TRBD1 (6 bases). The CDR3 is made up of 16 amino acids. Deletions cut 1 base from V and 0 bases from J, with 10 bases between. Germline V CDR1 and CDR2: MNHNS, SASEGT. CDR3 nucleotide sequence: TGTGCCAGCAGTGAAGAGATGGACAGCTCCTACAATGAGCAGTTCTTC. Residues: CASSEEMDSSYNEQFF.

The J gene is TRBJ1-1, the V gene TRBV11-3; D not certain. The CDR3 loop spans 13 amino acids. CDR1 SGHNT and CDR2 YENEEA come from the germline V gene. V was shortened by 3 bases and J by 1 base, with 6 bases between the two germline ends. CDR3 residues: CASSFYRNTEAFF. The CDR3 DNA reads as TGTGCCAGCAGCTTCTACAGGAACACTGAAGCTTTCTTT.

The chain recombines TRBV5-4 with TRBJ2-1; TRBD1 agrees at 7 bases. After removal of 5 bases from V and 7 bases from J, the junction contained 3 bases not matched to a gene. In germline, CDR1 is SGHNT, CDR2 YYREEE (reference sequence). This CDR3 contains 12 residues. The CDR3 protein is CASRSGGNEQFF. The DNA for the CDR3 is TGTGCCAGCAGATCAGGGGGAAATGAGCAGTTCTTC.

In regard to this clone: This sequence may be a read error, since a much larger clone differs from it by one base. The chain uses TRBV6-4 and TRBJ2-5, with D tentatively TRBD1 (6 bases). CDR1 and CDR2 from the germline V gene are MRHNA and SNTAGT. V was pared by 4 bases and J by 3 bases, with 9 bases between. This CDR3 has 13 residues. CDR3 residues: CASSAGVEETQYF. The CDR3 coding sequence is TGTGCCAGCAGTGCAGGGGTCGAAGAGACCCAGTACTTC.

The V and J genes are TRBV29-1 and TRBJ1-2; 7 bases agree with TRBD1. The germline V gene has CDR1 SQVTM and CDR2 ANQGSEA. Losses at the gene ends were 5 bases for V and 7 bases for J; bases not matched to a gene: 7. This CDR3 comprises 12 residues. In nucleotides, the CDR3 is TGCAGCGTTCTAGGGGGCAATCGTGGCTACACCTTC. Translating it yields CSVLGGNRGYTF.

This sequence joins TRBV19 and TRBJ2-3, with 10 bases fitting TRBD2. The V gene end was trimmed by 2 bases and the J gene end by 6 bases; junction bases not matched to a gene: 14. The germline gives CDR1 LNHDA, CDR2 SQIVND (reference sequence). The CDR3 runs to 18 residues. The DNA for the CDR3 is TGTGCCAGTAGTATAAGATCCGGATTAGCGGGAGGCAGGGATACGCAGTATTTT. Translating it yields CASSIRSGLAGGRDTQYF.

As DNA, the CDR3 is TGTGCCTGGAGTAATCACAGGGGGCTCGACGAGCAGTACTTC. This codes for CAWSNHRGLDEQYF. V is TRBV30 and J is TRBJ2-7, with 9 bases identical to TRBD1. The CDR3 is 14 amino acids. With V trimmed by 2 bases and J by 5 bases, 7 bases remained unmatched. Per the germline V gene, CDR1 is GTSNPN and CDR2 is SVGIG (reference sequence). The full variable domain, with the rest looked up from reference TRBV30 and TRBJ2-7, is SQTIHQWPATLVQPVGSPLSLECTVEGTSNPNLYWYRQAAGRGLQLLFYSVGIGQISSEVPQNLSASRPQDRQFILSSKKLLLSDSGFYLCAWSNHRGLDEQYFGPGTRLTVT.

The chain couples TRBV10-3 to TRBJ2-2, with 8 nucleotides matching TRBD2. The CDR3 has 15 residues. Germline CDR1 ENHRY, CDR2 SYGVKD. Germline trimming cut 5 bases from V and 1 base from J; bases unmatched to any gene: 3. The CDR3 nucleotides are TGTGCCATCAGTATTAGCGGGAAGAACACCGGGGAGCTGTTTTTT. Translating gives CAISISGKNTGELFF.

CDR3 protein: CASSAGGGNTEAFF. The CDR3 bases are TGTGCCAGCAGCGCGGGAGGGGGGAACACTGAAGCTTTCTTT. The V gene is TRBV5-8, the J gene TRBJ1-1; D perhaps matches TRBD1 (6 bases). The CDR3 has 14 residues. Germline V gives CDR1 SGHTS, CDR2 YDEGEE. Trimming removed 4 bases from V and 1 base from J, with 11 bases in between. The full variable domain, its missing parts supplied by reference TRBV5-8 and TRBJ1-1, is EAGVTQSPTHLIKTRGQQATLRCSPISGHTSVYWYQQALGLGLQFLLWYDEGEERNRGNFPPRFSGRQFPNYSSELNVNALELEDSALYLCASSAGGGNTEAFFGQGTRLTVV.

The chain is built from TRBV6-2 or TRBV6-3 and TRBJ2-1, with TRBD1 identical over 7 bases. Unmatched junction bases numbered 5, after V lost 4 bases and J lost 8 bases. The germline gives CDR1 MNHEY, CDR2 SVGEGT. CDR3 length: 13 amino acids. The CDR3 DNA reads as TGTGCCAGCAGTTTGTACAGGGGCGATGAGCAGTTCTTC. Residues: CASSLYRGDEQFF.

This clone came up a few times. This chain links TRBV7-9 with TRBJ1-1; maybe TRBD1 (5 bases). Trimming removed 3 bases from V and 5 bases from J, with 10 bases in between. Per the germline V gene, CDR1 is SEHNR and CDR2 is FQNEAQ (reference sequence). The CDR3 has 13 amino acids. The chain's CDR3 is CASSFGGITEAFF. As DNA, the CDR3 is TGTGCCAGCAGCTTCGGGGGGATAACTGAAGCTTTCTTT.

This chain links TRBV6-5 with TRBJ1-2, with D possibly matching TRBD1 (5 bases). Germline V CDR1 and CDR2: MNHEY, SVGAGI. This CDR3 region has 16 residues. Between the trimmed V and J ends, which lost 0 bases and 0 bases, there was a span of 11 bases. CDR3 amino acids: CASSYSAGGANYGYTF. As DNA, the CDR3 is TGTGCCAGCAGTTACTCGGCGGGGGGAGCTAACTATGGCTACACCTTC.

This clone came up many times. The V gene is TRBV24-1, the J gene TRBJ2-1, with 9 bases identical to TRBD2. The CDR3 extends over 16 amino acids. Germline values: CDR1 KGHDR, CDR2 SFDVKD. The J segment lost 7 bases and the V segment lost 1 base, leaving 7 bases of the junction unmatched. The CDR3 region has the DNA TGTGCCACCAGTGATTTTCGCGGGAGGGCGGGAAATGAGCAGTTCTTC. Its protein product is CATSDFRGRAGNEQFF.

This clone was seen only a few times. The chain couples TRBV19 to TRBJ2-1; weak D call: TRBD1 (6 bases). Germline CDR1 is LNHDA and CDR2 is SQIVND (reference sequence). V lost 4 bases and J lost 9, with 10 bases in between. This CDR3 has 12 residues. The CDR3 is CASSTGVGEQFF. CDR3 coding DNA: TGTGCCAGTAGTACAGGGGTAGGTGAGCAGTTCTTC.

The gene calls are TRBV28 and TRBJ1-2, with unresolved D. Germline CDR1 reads MDHEN; CDR2 reads SYDVKM. V dropped 5 bases and J dropped 4 bases, with 17 bases sitting between them. This CDR3 is built from 15 residues. The DNA for the CDR3 is TGTGCCAGCAGTGACACCCGCAGGACCCTCTATGGCTACACCTTC. Translation gives CASSDTRRTLYGYTF.

This clone turned up a few times. The chain carries TRBV9 and TRBJ2-1, with 7 bases fitting TRBD2. Per the germline V gene, CDR1 is SGDLS and CDR2 is YYNGEE. Unmatched junction bases numbered 7, after V lost 0 bases and J lost 4 bases. This CDR3 spans 16 amino acids. The CDR3 spells CASSVGLADKYNEQFF. CDR3 sequence (DNA): TGTGCCAGCAGCGTAGGGCTAGCGGATAAATACAATGAGCAGTTCTTC.

The V call is TRBV9, the J call TRBJ1-3; weak D call: TRBD1 (5 bases). Deletions cut 4 bases from V and 5 bases from J, with 13 bases between. The CDR3 has 14 residues. The germline gives CDR1 SGDLS, CDR2 YYNGEE. The CDR3 protein is CASSPGGLRNTIYF. The CDR3 bases are TGTGCCAGCAGCCCCGGGGGACTGAGAAACACCATATATTTT.

The CDR3 region has the DNA TGCGCCAGCAGCCACGCTACAACAGGGGGCTCTTCACCCCTCCACTTT. The encoded protein is CASSHATTGGSSPLHF. V usage is TRBV4-1 and J usage is TRBJ1-6; 9 nucleotides align to TRBD1. The V gene end was trimmed by 3 bases and the J gene end by 9 bases; junction bases not matched to a gene: 9. CDR3 length: 16 residues. The V gene's germline CDR1 is MGHRA and CDR2 YSYEKL.

A few counts support this clone. The chain uses TRBV5-5 and TRBJ2-7, with TRBD1 as a possible D gene (6 bases). The CDR3 consists of 15 residues. CDR1 is SGHKS and CDR2 is YYEKEE in the germline V gene (reference sequence). Trimming removed 0 bases at V and 4 bases at J, with 14 bases between. CDR3 region: CASSLALQQGYEQYF. In nucleotides, the CDR3 is TGTGCCAGCAGCTTGGCCCTCCAACAGGGATACGAGCAGTACTTC.

The chain couples TRBV5-6 to TRBJ1-1; 9 nucleotides match TRBD1. The CDR3 is made up of 13 amino acids. Germline-derived CDR1 and CDR2 are SGHDT and YYEEEE. J lost 7 bases, V lost 3 bases, and 4 bases had no gene match. CDR3: CASSSTGGDEAFF. In DNA form, the CDR3 reads TGTGCCAGCAGCTCGACAGGGGGGGATGAAGCTTTCTTT. Using reference TRBV5-6 and TRBJ1-1 for the parts outside the CDR3, the full variable domain is DAGVTQSPTHLIKTRGQQVTLRCSPKSGHDTVSWYQQALGQGPQFIFQYYEEEERQRGNFPDRFSGHQFPNYSSELNVNALLLGDSALYLCASSSTGGDEAFFGQGTRLTVV.

The gene calls are TRBV6-6 and TRBJ2-3, with D tentatively TRBD2 (5 bases). This CDR3 is built from 16 residues. The V gene's germline CDR1 is MNHNY and CDR2 SVGAGI (reference sequence). Trimming left V 7 bases short and J 0 bases short, with 17 bases between. CDR3 protein: CASTLRRSGSTDTQYF. CDR3 bases: TGTGCCAGCACCTTACGTAGGAGCGGTAGCACAGATACGCAGTATTTT.

This clone was recorded only once. The chain links TRBV5-1 to TRBJ1-1; 9 bases agree with TRBD1. The CDR3 is 15 residues long. The trim removed 4 bases at V and 4 bases at J, leaving 8 bases unmatched. CDR1 is SGHRS and CDR2 is YFSETQ in the germline V gene. The CDR3 DNA reads TGCGCCAGCAGCCTCCCGGGACAGGGTCCCACTGAAGCTTTCTTT. Residues: CASSLPGQGPTEAFF.